The sequence of this TCR beta chain was determined in a study of shared clonotypes between healthy human individuals. There are 16 residues in the CDR3. J gave up 0 bases and V 2 bases, and 5 bases lay outside the gene matches. Germline V CDR1 and CDR2: MGHRA, YSYEKL. This was a deep-level run. Assay used: immunoSEQ multiplex PCR; TCRdb lists only in-frame clones, some missing. The sample includes roughly 500,000 clones, 76% of them seen just once. In its sample, this clone was seen once. The clonotype originates from a woman in her thirties or forties in good health. Some clones in this sample may be carry-over from other donors' samples. Sequencing was performed on PBMCs. V usage is TRBV4-1 and J usage is TRBJ2-3; 7 nucleotides match TRBD2. The CDR3 sequence is CASSQFGGGSTDTQYF. Written as DNA, the CDR3 is TGCGCCAGCAGCCAATTTGGCGGGGGTAGCACAGATACGCAGTATTTT.